This entry is about one T cell receptor (beta chain). Its specificity is not known. This sample is part of a study of T cell responses to AZD1222 COVID-19 vaccine. This CDR3 is built from 13 residues. Germline CDR1 and CDR2: DFQATT and SNEGSKA (reference sequence). V lost 3 bases and J lost 3; bases outside the gene matches: 3. Profiled with immunoSEQ multiplex PCR; TCRdb holds only in-frame clones, not every one. The sample has approximately 220,000 clones, 90% to 95% seen once; the top ten hold roughly 0.99%. General study results and limits: Among those given AZD1222, only 5 to 7 were seropositive at baseline.

Sequencing used peripheral blood, obtained on day 0 of MenACWY control vaccination. The V gene is TRBV20-1, the J gene TRBJ1-2, with 8 bases aligning to TRBD1. The clonotype originates from an adult in good health. The CDR3 loop is CSASSGGDYGYTF. As DNA, the CDR3 is TGCAGTGCTAGTTCAGGGGGCGACTATGGCTACACCTTC.